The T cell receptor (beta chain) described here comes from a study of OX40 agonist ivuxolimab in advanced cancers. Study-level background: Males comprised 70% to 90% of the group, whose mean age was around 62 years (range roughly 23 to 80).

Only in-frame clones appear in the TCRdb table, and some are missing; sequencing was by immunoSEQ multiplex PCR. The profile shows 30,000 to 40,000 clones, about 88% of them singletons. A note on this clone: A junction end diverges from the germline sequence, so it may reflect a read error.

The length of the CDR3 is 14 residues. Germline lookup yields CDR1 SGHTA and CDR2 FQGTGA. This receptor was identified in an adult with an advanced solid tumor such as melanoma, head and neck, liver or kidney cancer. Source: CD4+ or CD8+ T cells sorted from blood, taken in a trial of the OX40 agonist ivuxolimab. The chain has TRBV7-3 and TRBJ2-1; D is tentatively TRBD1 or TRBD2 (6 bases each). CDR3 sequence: CASSPSNPGEERFF. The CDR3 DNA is TGTGCCAGCAGCCCAAGTAACCCAGGGGAGGAGCGGTTCTTC.